The next 24 T cell receptor beta chains were all read from a single sample in a study of cytomegalovirus exposure and HLA in healthy donors. 60 Vbeta and 13 Jbeta primers were used in PCR. TCRdb's copy holds only in-frame clones and misses some; the assay was immunoSEQ multiplex PCR. The sample has some 90,000 clones; approximately 74% are singletons. Source material: PBMCs. The receptors originated from a female donor in good health and CMV-seropositive.

This clone was seen once. The gene calls are TRBV7-2 and TRBJ2-5; 8 nucleotides align to TRBD1. CDR3 size: 13 residues. Germline V gives CDR1 SGHTA, CDR2 FQGNSA. Trimming at V came to 5 bases and at J to 6 bases, leaving 5 bases not matched to a gene. The CDR3 nucleotides read TGTGCCAGCAGCGACACAGGGGGACAGACCCAGTACTTC. It yields the protein CASSDTGGQTQYF.

CDR3 in DNA: TGTGCCAGCAGCTCGGCGGGGTGGGGGGAAGGAGAGACCCAGTACTTC. This gives the protein CASSSAGWGEGETQYF. The V call is TRBV5-4, the J call TRBJ2-5, with a weak D call TRBD2 (6 bases). The CDR3 has 16 residues. V lost 3 bases, J lost 4 bases, and 19 bases lay in between. The germline V gene has CDR1 SGHNT and CDR2 YYREEE (reference sequence).

In DNA form, the CDR3 reads TGTGCCAGCTCCTTCAGGGGGCCAGATATGGATACGCAGTATTTT. This sequence encodes CASSFRGPDMDTQYF. The chain employs TRBV28 and TRBJ2-3, with TRBD1 matching over 8 bases. Germline loops: CDR1 MDHEN, CDR2 SYDVKM. V shed 8 bases and J 6 bases; nucleotides not matched to a gene: 13. This CDR3 is 15 amino acids long.

V gene TRBV19 combines with J gene TRBJ2-7, with D possibly being TRBD2 (5 bases). The germline V gene encodes CDR1 LNHDA and CDR2 SQIVND (reference sequence). V was cut by 5 bases and J by 9 bases, with 17 bases left in between. The CDR3 length is 13 residues. The CDR3 sequence is CASSAGVEERQYF. The CDR3 nucleotides read TGTGCCAGTAGTGCGGGCGTTGAGGAGAGGCAGTACTTC.

The rearrangement links TRBV27 to TRBJ2-7; 7 bases line up with TRBD2. CDR1 and CDR2 (germline): MNHEY, SMNVEV (reference sequence). The CDR3 sequence is 15 residues long. V lost 6 bases, J lost 1 base, and 9 bases stayed unmatched. CDR3 nucleotide sequence: TGTGCCAGCAGCCGTGAGACGGGAGGTTCCTACGAGCAGTACTTC. Protein product: CASSRETGGSYEQYF.

This rearrangement joins TRBV5-1 to TRBJ2-5, with a tentative D call TRBD2 (5 bases). Germline V gives CDR1 SGHRS, CDR2 YFSETQ. The CDR3 has 14 amino acids. Trimming stripped 3 bases from V and 5 bases from J, with 14 bases between. DNA for the CDR3: TGCGCCAGCAGCTATAGTAGTGGCGGGGAGACCCAGTACTTC. Translating it yields CASSYSSGGETQYF.

As concerns this clone: The final CDR3 position lacks the conserved phenylalanine or tryptophan, pointing to a likely read error. The DNA is omitted, as the CDR3 cannot be located on it reliably, and the CDR3 follows TCRdb's listing. CDR3 protein: CASSPPDREAMI. This sequence joins TRBV28 and TRBJ2-7; TRBD1, the table's D call, was not compared with the DNA. Per germline, CDR1 MDHEN and CDR2 SYDVKM. Inclusive of both ends, the CDR3 amounts to 12 amino acids.

The chain joins TRBV5-1 to TRBJ2-2; 8 bases are shared with TRBD1. The J segment lost 4 bases and the V segment lost 0 bases, leaving 2 bases of the junction unmatched. In germline, CDR1 is SGHRS, CDR2 YFSETQ. CDR3 size: 15 residues. The CDR3 loop reads CASSLGTGSTGELFF. As DNA, the CDR3 is TGCGCCAGCAGCTTGGGGACAGGGAGCACCGGGGAGCTGTTTTTT.

J is TRBJ1-2 and V is TRBV7-2; D call uncertain. The CDR3 sequence is 16 residues long. V was trimmed by 3 bases and J by 6 bases, leaving 20 bases between them. Per the germline V gene, CDR1 is SGHTA and CDR2 is FQGNSA. CDR3 bases: TGTGCCAGCAGCTTGCAGGTGGGAGGTATCGGGGATGGCTACACCTTC. Translated, it gives CASSLQVGGIGDGYTF.

The chain recombines TRBV19 with TRBJ1-1; 11 bases agree with TRBD1. V dropped 9 bases and J dropped 5; count of bases not matched to a gene: 14. CDR1 LNHDA and CDR2 SQIVND come from the germline V gene (reference sequence). The CDR3 has 16 amino acids. CDR3: CASIQKGQGVGTEAFF. The CDR3 DNA reads TGTGCCAGCATACAAAAGGGACAGGGGGTAGGTACTGAAGCTTTCTTT.

DNA of the CDR3: TGCAGTGCTAGACCGCAAGAGACCCAGTACTTC. Translated: CSARPQETQYF. The rearrangement uses TRBV20-1 and TRBJ2-5; D call uncertain. V was shortened by 2 bases and J by 2 bases, with 3 bases between the two germline ends. Germline CDR1 is DFQATT and CDR2 is SNEGSKA (reference sequence). There are 11 residues in the CDR3.

V and J are TRBV23-1 and TRBJ1-2; possible D gene TRBD1, 6 bases. TRBV23-1 is an open reading frame whose function is uncertain. Between the trimmed V and J ends, which lost 6 bases and 5 bases, there was a span of 19 bases. The CDR3 totals 15 residues. In DNA form, the CDR3 reads TGCGCCAGCAGCCCTCCCTTGACAGGCCAATATGGCTACACCTTC. This codes for CASSPPLTGQYGYTF.

The chain is built from TRBV5-4 and TRBJ2-5; TRBD2 agrees at 7 bases. V shed 2 bases and J 5 bases; nucleotides not matched to a gene: 12. Germline V gene sequence: CDR1 SGHNT, CDR2 YYREEE (reference sequence). This CDR3 region has 16 residues. Here the CDR3 reads CASSLIPRGDWETQYF. As DNA, the CDR3 is TGTGCCAGCAGCTTAATCCCTCGGGGGGACTGGGAGACCCAGTACTTC.

The gene calls are TRBV28 and TRBJ1-2; D is unclear. V was trimmed by 5 bases and J by 4 bases, leaving 14 bases between them. Germline values: CDR1 MDHEN, CDR2 SYDVKM. CDR3 length: 14 residues. The CDR3, as DNA: TGTGCCAGCAGTCCGCTCCCTATTCTCTATGGCTACACCTTC. Amino acids: CASSPLPILYGYTF.

The count of this clone is one. This chain connects TRBV18 to TRBJ2-1; the match to TRBD2 covers 10 bases. This CDR3 has 16 amino acids. With 0 bases clipped from V and 6 bases from J, the junction kept 5 bases outside the gene matches. Germline CDR1 reads KGHSH; CDR2 reads LQKENI. The CDR3 coding sequence is TGTGCCAGCTCACCACCAAGGACTAGCGGATTCAATGAGCAGTTCTTC. Its translation: CASSPPRTSGFNEQFF.

This chain joins TRBV13 and TRBJ1-3; perhaps TRBD1 as D (5 bases). Germline V gene lookup returns CDR1 PRHDT and CDR2 FYEKMQ (reference sequence). Trimming pared 6 bases from V and 2 bases from J, leaving 17 bases between. The CDR3 is 16 residues long. The CDR3 DNA follows: TGTGCCAGCAGAGGGGTACGTATGGAAGCTGGAAACACCATATATTTT. Amino acids: CASRGVRMEAGNTIYF.

The rearrangement links TRBV5-1 to TRBJ2-1; 10 bases match TRBD1. The germline CDR1 and CDR2 sequences are SGHRS and YFSETQ. This CDR3 has 18 residues. V lost 4 bases and J lost 3; bases outside the gene matches: 13. The CDR3 loop reads CASSPSPGTGADYNEQFF. For the CDR3, the DNA is TGCGCCAGCAGCCCATCGCCGGGGACAGGGGCGGACTACAATGAGCAGTTCTTC.

The V gene is TRBV29-1, the J gene TRBJ2-1; TRBD1 matches 8 bases. J lost 6 bases, V lost 7 bases, and 8 bases had no gene match. CDR3 length equals 13 residues. Germline V lookup: CDR1 SQVTM, CDR2 ANQGSEA. The CDR3 coding sequence is TGCAGCGCTACCTGGACAGGGAGCAATGAGCAGTTCTTC. This codes for CSATWTGSNEQFF.

The V call is TRBV6-5, the J call TRBJ1-2, with D perhaps TRBD1 (6 bases). The CDR3 covers 15 residues. The V gene lost 6 bases and the J gene lost 1 base, with 15 bases spanning the gap. Germline loops: CDR1 MNHEY, CDR2 SVGAGI. The CDR3 DNA sequence: TGTGCCAGCAGACCCAAAGGACAGATTAACTATGGCTACACCTTC. Translated, it gives CASRPKGQINYGYTF.

This chain uses TRBV6-4 with TRBJ2-2; TRBD1 is a possible D gene (6 bases). CDR3 length: 14 residues. In germline, CDR1 is MRHNA, CDR2 SNTAGT. The V gene lost 6 bases and the J gene lost 7 bases, with 15 bases spanning the gap. CDR3 coding DNA: TGTGCCAGCAGGCCGGAAGGACAGATCGGGGAGCTGTTTTTT. Residues: CASRPEGQIGELFF.

This clone was observed once. The rearrangement links TRBV7-9 to TRBJ2-1; D unresolved. Trimming removed 3 bases at V and 4 bases at J, with 10 bases between. Germline V lookup: CDR1 SEHNR, CDR2 FQNEAQ (reference sequence). The length of the CDR3 is 14 residues. CDR3 nucleotide sequence: TGTGCCAGCAGCTTCTCCTTCCAGTACAATGAGCAGTTCTTC. Residues: CASSFSFQYNEQFF.

V and J are TRBV11-2 and TRBJ2-1, with D uncertain. V was pared by 1 base and J by 9 bases, with 7 bases between. This CDR3 region has 12 residues. Germline V gives CDR1 SGHAT, CDR2 FQNNGV. CDR3 sequence: CASSLVSVEQFF. The CDR3 DNA is TGTGCCAGCAGCTTAGTCTCGGTTGAGCAGTTCTTC.

The V and J genes are TRBV6-1 and TRBJ1-5; D gene uncertain. In germline, CDR1 is MNHNS, CDR2 SASEGT. V was cut by 2 bases and J by 2 bases, with 28 bases left in between. The CDR3 consists of 21 residues. CDR3 in DNA: TGTGCCAGCAGTGAATTCCCCGCGGGCCCAGTTGTCCCGTTAGGCAATCAGCCCCAGCATTTT. Amino acids: CASSEFPAGPVVPLGNQPQHF.

The V and J genes are TRBV15 and TRBJ1-6, with D tentatively TRBD1 (6 bases). CDR1 is LNHNV, CDR2 YYDKDF, per germline (reference sequence). V lost 0 bases, J lost 10 bases, and 13 bases lay in between. The CDR3 is made up of 15 amino acids. In DNA, the CDR3 is TGTGCCACCAGCAGAGACATAGGACAGTACTCACCCCTCCACTTT. This encodes CATSRDIGQYSPLHF. Full variable domain (rest looked up from reference TRBV15 and TRBJ1-6): DAMVIQNPRYQVTQFGKPVTLSCSQTLNHNVMYWYQQKSSQAPKLLFHYYDKDFNNEADTPDNFQSRRPNTSFCFLDIRSPGLGDTAMYLCATSRDIGQYSPLHFGNGTRLTVT.